Listed here are 20 T cell receptor beta chains from one sample, sequenced in a study of blood T cell repertoires in COVID-19. Using immunoSEQ multiplex PCR, the repertoire was profiled, and TCRdb retains in-frame clones only, with some absent. In the table there are 250,000 to 400,000 clones, approximately 90% of which are singletons. The sample taken for sequencing was peripheral blood. The receptors here all came from a woman in her thirties with COVID-19, enrolled during active disease.

The CDR3 region is CASRPASGTKYEQYV. As DNA, the CDR3 is TGTGCCAGCAGACCAGCTAGCGGGACGAAATACGAGCAGTACGTC. The rearrangement links TRBV28 to TRBJ2-7, with TRBD2 identical over 9 bases. This CDR3 contains 15 residues. Trimming cost V 6 bases and J 4 bases; bases outside gene matches: 10. Germline CDR1 MDHEN, CDR2 SYDVKM.

The rearrangement links TRBV10-2 to TRBJ2-7; D is possibly TRBD2 (5 bases). CDR1 WSHSY and CDR2 SAAADI come from the germline V gene. Trimming removed 4 bases at V and 3 bases at J, with 10 bases between. This CDR3 spans 13 amino acids. The CDR3 sequence is CASSGGEVYEQYF. DNA of the CDR3: TGCGCCAGCAGTGGGGGAGAAGTCTACGAGCAGTACTTC.

The rearrangement uses TRBV19 and TRBJ2-3, with D possibly TRBD1 on 6 matching bases. Looked up from germline, CDR1 is LNHDA and CDR2 is SQIVND (reference sequence). The CDR3 spans 14 residues. V lost 5 bases, J lost 2 bases, and 11 bases lay in between. This CDR3 reads CASSSQGPTDTQYF. The CDR3, as DNA: TGTGCCAGTAGTTCACAGGGTCCCACAGATACGCAGTATTTT.

This chain joins TRBV25-1 and TRBJ1-1; D uncertain. The length of the CDR3 is 13 residues. Germline CDR1 and CDR2: MGHDK and SYGVNS. The V end lost 4 bases, the J end lost 1 base, and 7 bases lay between the germline ends. CDR3 bases: TGTGCCAGCAGTGGTAACTCGAACACTGAAGCTTTCTTT. Its protein product is CASSGNSNTEAFF.

V usage is TRBV15 and J usage is TRBJ1-1, with TRBD1 as a possible D gene (5 bases). The CDR3 consists of 13 residues. The germline V and J ends were trimmed by 7 bases and 3 bases, with 12 bases remaining between them. Germline values: CDR1 LNHNV, CDR2 YYDKDF (reference sequence). The chain's CDR3 is CATNGGTYTEAFF. For the CDR3, the DNA is TGTGCCACCAACGGGGGAACTTACACTGAAGCTTTCTTT.

With respect to this clone: Other nucleotide sequences in the sample specify the same CDR3. This chain connects TRBV5-1 to TRBJ2-5, with TRBD1 identical over 7 bases. The junction had 5 bases not matched to a gene; V was cut back by 4 bases and J by 2 bases. Per germline, CDR1 SGHRS and CDR2 YFSETQ. This CDR3 is 14 amino acids long. The DNA for the CDR3 is TGCGCCAGCAGCCTGGGGACAGTACAAGAGACCCAGTACTTC. Protein product: CASSLGTVQETQYF.

The chain uses TRBV6-2 or TRBV6-3 and TRBJ2-1, with a possible D match to TRBD2 (5 bases). Germline V gene data show CDR1 as MNHEY and CDR2 as SVGEGT. V lost 2 bases to trimming and J lost 2 bases, with 13 bases between them. This CDR3 region has 16 residues. This chain's CDR3 is CASSYVRGSAYNEQFF. DNA of the CDR3: TGTGCCAGCAGTTACGTCCGGGGAAGTGCCTACAATGAGCAGTTCTTC.

The chain carries TRBV3-1 (or the pseudogene TRBV3-2) and TRBJ2-3; maybe TRBD1 (6 bases). CDR3 size: 15 residues. CDR1 and CDR2 from the germline V gene are LGHDT and YNNKEL (reference sequence). With 5 bases removed from V and 8 bases from J, the gap between germline ends came to 20 bases. The CDR3 is CASSSLDSWRGTQYF. The CDR3 nucleotides read TGTGCCAGCAGCTCCTTGGACAGTTGGAGAGGTACGCAGTATTTT.

The chain uses TRBV28 and TRBJ2-2; TRBD1 agrees at 9 bases. Unmatched junction bases numbered 3, after V lost 6 bases and J lost 1 base. This CDR3 comprises 15 residues. In germline, CDR1 is MDHEN, CDR2 SYDVKM. In DNA form, the CDR3 reads TGTGCCAGCAGACCGGGACAGGGGAACACCGGGGAGCTGTTTTTT. It encodes CASRPGQGNTGELFF.

This clone was counted many times. This chain uses TRBV15 with TRBJ2-1, with a tentative D call TRBD2 (6 bases). The CDR3 extends over 15 amino acids. Germline V lookup: CDR1 LNHNV, CDR2 YYDKDF (reference sequence). V lost 3 bases and J 2 bases, leaving 11 bases between the germline ends. CDR3: CATSSGRGTYNEQFF. The CDR3 DNA reads as TGTGCCACCAGCAGTGGTCGGGGGACCTACAATGAGCAGTTCTTC.

V is TRBV7-9 and J is TRBJ2-2, with unresolved D. CDR1 SEHNR and CDR2 FQNEAQ come from the germline V gene (reference sequence). This CDR3 contains 15 residues. V lost 3 bases to trimming and J lost 0 bases, with 8 bases between them. CDR3 loop: CASSFSSANTGELFF. DNA for the CDR3: TGTGCCAGCAGCTTTAGCTCGGCGAACACCGGGGAGCTGTTTTTT.

The V call is TRBV10-1, the J call TRBJ2-5; the match to TRBD1 covers 9 bases. Germline V CDR1 and CDR2: WNHNN, SYGVQD (reference sequence). After removal of 3 bases from V and 7 bases from J, the junction contained 3 bases not matched to a gene. The CDR3 runs to 13 residues. The DNA of the CDR3 is TGCGCCAGCAGTGAACAGGGGGCCGGGACCCAGTACTTC. It codes for CASSEQGAGTQYF.

This clone showed up just a few times. The chain recombines TRBV11-3 with TRBJ1-2; maybe TRBD1 (6 bases). Germline V lookup: CDR1 SGHNT, CDR2 YENEEA. The CDR3 loop spans 16 amino acids. V lost 1 base and J lost 2, with 14 bases in between. CDR3: CASSLGTGGANYGYTF. CDR3 nucleotide sequence: TGTGCCAGCAGCTTAGGGACCGGGGGGGCGAACTATGGCTACACCTTC.

The chain carries TRBV4-3 and TRBJ1-2; unclear D gene. The CDR3 runs to 14 residues. V shed 0 bases and J shed 6 bases, with 11 bases lying between them. In germline, CDR1 is LGHNA, CDR2 YSLEER. The CDR3 DNA reads TGCGCCAGCAGCCAAGAGGCGGCCTTGGATGGCTACACCTTC. Amino acid sequence: CASSQEAALDGYTF.

V is TRBV7-6 and J is TRBJ2-3; TRBD2 matches at 11 bases. The CDR3 runs to 17 residues. J was trimmed by 1 base and V by 1 base; bases with no gene match: 4. The germline CDR1 and CDR2 sequences are SGHVS and FNYEAQ. CDR3 in amino acids: CASSLGWGLAGTDTQYF. The CDR3 DNA reads TGTGCCAGCAGCTTAGGCTGGGGACTAGCGGGCACAGATACGCAGTATTTT.

This clone was detected only a few times. The chain uses TRBV27 and TRBJ1-2; D is undetermined. This CDR3 is built from 13 residues. CDR1 and CDR2 from the germline V gene are MNHEY and SMNVEV (reference sequence). Trimming left V 5 bases short and J 8 bases short, with 15 bases between. CDR3 sequence reads: CASSVGGVFGYTF. For the CDR3, the DNA is TGTGCCAGCAGTGTCGGTGGTGTGTTCGGCTACACCTTC.

The chain links TRBV6-4 to TRBJ2-3; D is unresolved. CDR1 MRHNA and CDR2 SNTAGT come from the germline V gene. The length of the CDR3 is 15 residues. Trimming took 7 bases from V and 4 from J, leaving 18 bases between them. CDR3 sequence (DNA): TGTGCCAGCACCCTCACTGCATCTCTTCCAGATACGCAGTATTTT. Its translation is CASTLTASLPDTQYF.

This rearrangement joins TRBV5-6 to TRBJ2-3; D is perhaps TRBD1 (5 bases). The CDR3 runs to 15 residues. The germline V gene encodes CDR1 SGHDT and CDR2 YYEEEE. Between the trimmed V and J ends, which lost 2 bases and 1 base, there was a span of 11 bases. CDR3 nucleotides: TGTGCCAGCAGCTTTCGTGGCAGGGGCACAGATACGCAGTATTTT. This encodes CASSFRGRGTDTQYF.

The J gene is TRBJ1-5, the V gene TRBV3-1 (or the pseudogene TRBV3-2); D might be TRBD1 (5 bases). Trimming took 1 base from V and 7 from J, leaving 14 bases between them. CDR3 length equals 15 residues. Germline V gene sequence: CDR1 LGHDT, CDR2 YNNKEL (reference sequence). The CDR3 nucleotides are TGTGCCAGCAGCCAAGTGAGCGGGGCGTCGCAGCCCCAGCATTTT. This translates into CASSQVSGASQPQHF.

This chain connects TRBV7-9 to TRBJ1-3; TRBD1 matches at 8 bases. This CDR3 spans 16 amino acids. V was pared by 6 bases and J by 4 bases, with 11 bases of the junction left unmatched. From germline, CDR1 is SEHNR and CDR2 FQNEAQ (reference sequence). As DNA, the CDR3 is TGTGCCAGCAGGGCATCCGGACAGGGCAGGGGAAACACCATATATTTT. This codes for CASRASGQGRGNTIYF.